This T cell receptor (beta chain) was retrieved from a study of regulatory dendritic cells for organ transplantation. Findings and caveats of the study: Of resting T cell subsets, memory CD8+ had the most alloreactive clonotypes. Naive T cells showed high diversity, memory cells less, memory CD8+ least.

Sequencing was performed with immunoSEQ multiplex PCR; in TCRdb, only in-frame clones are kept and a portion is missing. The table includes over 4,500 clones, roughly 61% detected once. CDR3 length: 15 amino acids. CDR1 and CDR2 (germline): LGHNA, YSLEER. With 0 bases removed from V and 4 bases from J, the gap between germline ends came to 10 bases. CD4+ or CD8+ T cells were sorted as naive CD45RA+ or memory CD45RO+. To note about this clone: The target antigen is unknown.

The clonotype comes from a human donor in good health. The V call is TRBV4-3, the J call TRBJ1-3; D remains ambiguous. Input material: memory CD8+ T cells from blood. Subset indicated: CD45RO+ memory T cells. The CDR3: CASSQDRVVGNTIYF. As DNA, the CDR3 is TGCGCCAGCAGCCAAGATCGAGTTGTCGGAAACACCATATATTTT.